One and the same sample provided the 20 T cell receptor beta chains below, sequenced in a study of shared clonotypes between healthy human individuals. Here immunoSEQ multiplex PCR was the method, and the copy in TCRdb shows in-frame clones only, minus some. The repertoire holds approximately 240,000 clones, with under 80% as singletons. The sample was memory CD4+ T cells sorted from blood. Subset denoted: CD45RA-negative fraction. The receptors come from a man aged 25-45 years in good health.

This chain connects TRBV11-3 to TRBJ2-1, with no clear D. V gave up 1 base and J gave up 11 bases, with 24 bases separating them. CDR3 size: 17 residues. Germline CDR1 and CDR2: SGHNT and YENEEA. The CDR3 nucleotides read TGTGCCAGCAGCTTAGTATCGGTCGGGCCCGGCGGTGGGAAGCAGTTCTTC. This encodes CASSLVSVGPGGGKQFF.

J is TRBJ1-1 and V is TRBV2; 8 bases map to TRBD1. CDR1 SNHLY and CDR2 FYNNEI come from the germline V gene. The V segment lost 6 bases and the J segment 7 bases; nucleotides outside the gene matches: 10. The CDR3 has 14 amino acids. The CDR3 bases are TGTGCCAGCAGGTTGGACAGGGTTGGAGGTGAAGCTTTCTTT. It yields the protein CASRLDRVGGEAFF. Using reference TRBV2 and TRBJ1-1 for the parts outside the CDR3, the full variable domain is EPEVTQTPSHQVTQMGQEVILRCVPISNHLYFYWYRQILGQKVEFLVSFYNNEISEKSEIFDDQFSVERPDGSNFTLKIRSTKLEDSAMYFCASRLDRVGGEAFFGQGTRLTVV.

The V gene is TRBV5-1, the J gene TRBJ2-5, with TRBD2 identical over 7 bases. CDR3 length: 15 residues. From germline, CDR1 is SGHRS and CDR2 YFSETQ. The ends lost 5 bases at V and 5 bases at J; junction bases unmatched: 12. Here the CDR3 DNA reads TGCGCCAGCAGTGCCGGCGGGAGAAGCGGGGAGACCCAGTACTTC. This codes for CASSAGGRSGETQYF.

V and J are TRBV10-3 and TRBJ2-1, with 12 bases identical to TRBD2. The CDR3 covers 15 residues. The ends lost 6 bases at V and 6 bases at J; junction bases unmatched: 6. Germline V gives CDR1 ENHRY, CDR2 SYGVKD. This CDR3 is CAIRTPSGRANEQFF. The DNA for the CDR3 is TGTGCCATCAGGACACCTAGCGGGAGGGCCAATGAGCAGTTCTTC.

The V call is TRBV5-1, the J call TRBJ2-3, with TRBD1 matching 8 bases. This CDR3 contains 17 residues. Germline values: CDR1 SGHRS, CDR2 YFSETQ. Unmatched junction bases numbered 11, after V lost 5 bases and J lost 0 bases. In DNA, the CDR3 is TGCGCCAGCAGTTTATCCGGGACAGGCCTTAGCACAGATACGCAGTATTTT. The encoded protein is CASSLSGTGLSTDTQYF. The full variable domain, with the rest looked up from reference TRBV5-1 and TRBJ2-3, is KAGVTQTPRYLIKTRGQQVTLSCSPISGHRSVSWYQQTPGQGLQFLFEYFSETQRNKGNFPGRFSGRQFSNSRSEMNVSTLELGDSALYLCASSLSGTGLSTDTQYFGPGTRLTVL.

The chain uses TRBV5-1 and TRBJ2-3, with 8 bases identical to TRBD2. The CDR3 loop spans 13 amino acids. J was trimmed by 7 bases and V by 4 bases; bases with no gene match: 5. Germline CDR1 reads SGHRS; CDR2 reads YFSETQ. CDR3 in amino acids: CASSPGLANTQYF. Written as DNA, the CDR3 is TGCGCCAGCAGCCCCGGACTAGCTAATACGCAGTATTTT.

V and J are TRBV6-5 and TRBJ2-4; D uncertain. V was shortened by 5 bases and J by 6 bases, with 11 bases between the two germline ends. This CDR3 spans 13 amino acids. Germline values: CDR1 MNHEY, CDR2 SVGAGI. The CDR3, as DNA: TGTGCCAGCAGTACTCGCCTAGTAAACATTCAGTACTTC. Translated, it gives CASSTRLVNIQYF.

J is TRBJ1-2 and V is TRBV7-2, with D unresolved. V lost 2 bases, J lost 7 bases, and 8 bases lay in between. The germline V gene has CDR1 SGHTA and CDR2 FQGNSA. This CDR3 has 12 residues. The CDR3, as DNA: TGTGCCAGCAGCTTAATGAGGAGTGGCTACACCTTC. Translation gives CASSLMRSGYTF.

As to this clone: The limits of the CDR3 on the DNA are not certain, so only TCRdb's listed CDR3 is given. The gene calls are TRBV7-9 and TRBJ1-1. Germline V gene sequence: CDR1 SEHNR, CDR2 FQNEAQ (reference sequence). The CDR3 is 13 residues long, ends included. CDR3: CASSFGPGVAAFF.

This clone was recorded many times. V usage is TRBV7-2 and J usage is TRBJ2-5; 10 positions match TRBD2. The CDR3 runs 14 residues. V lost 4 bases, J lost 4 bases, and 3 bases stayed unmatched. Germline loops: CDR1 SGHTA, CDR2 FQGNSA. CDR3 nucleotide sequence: TGTGCCAGCAGCTACCAGCGGGGGGGAGAGACCCAGTACTTC. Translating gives CASSYQRGGETQYF.

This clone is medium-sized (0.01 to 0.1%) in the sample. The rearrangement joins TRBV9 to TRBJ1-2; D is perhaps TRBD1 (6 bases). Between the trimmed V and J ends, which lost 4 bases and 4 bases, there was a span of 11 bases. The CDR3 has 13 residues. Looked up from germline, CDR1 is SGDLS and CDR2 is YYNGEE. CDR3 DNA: TGTGCCAGCAGCCCACAGGGCCTCTATGGCTACACCTTC. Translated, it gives CASSPQGLYGYTF.

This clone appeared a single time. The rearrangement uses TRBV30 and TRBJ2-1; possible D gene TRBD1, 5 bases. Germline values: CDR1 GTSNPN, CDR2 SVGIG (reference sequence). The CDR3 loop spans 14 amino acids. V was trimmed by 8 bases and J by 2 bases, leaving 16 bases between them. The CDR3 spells CAMENRSPYNEQFF. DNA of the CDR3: TGTGCCATGGAGAACAGGAGTCCCTACAATGAGCAGTTCTTC.

CDR3 nucleotide sequence: TGCGCCAGCAGCTTCCGGGACATTGCCTACAATGAGCAGTTCTTC. Its protein product is CASSFRDIAYNEQFF. V is TRBV5-1 and J is TRBJ2-1; possibly TRBD1 for D (6 bases). CDR3 length: 15 residues. Trimming stripped 2 bases from V and 2 bases from J, with 11 bases between. Germline V gives CDR1 SGHRS, CDR2 YFSETQ.

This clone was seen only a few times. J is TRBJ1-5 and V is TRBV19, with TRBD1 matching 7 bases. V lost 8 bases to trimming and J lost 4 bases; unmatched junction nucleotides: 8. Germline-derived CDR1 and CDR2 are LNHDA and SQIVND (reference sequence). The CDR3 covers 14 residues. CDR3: CASRGTDGNQPQHF. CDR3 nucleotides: TGTGCCAGTCGGGGGACAGATGGTAATCAGCCCCAGCATTTT.

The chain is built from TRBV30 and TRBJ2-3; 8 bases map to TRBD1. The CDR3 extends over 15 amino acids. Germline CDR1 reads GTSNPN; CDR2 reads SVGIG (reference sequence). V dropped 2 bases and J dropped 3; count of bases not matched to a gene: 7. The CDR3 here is CAWSYQTGGTDTQYF. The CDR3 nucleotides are TGTGCCTGGAGTTATCAAACAGGGGGTACAGATACGCAGTATTTT.

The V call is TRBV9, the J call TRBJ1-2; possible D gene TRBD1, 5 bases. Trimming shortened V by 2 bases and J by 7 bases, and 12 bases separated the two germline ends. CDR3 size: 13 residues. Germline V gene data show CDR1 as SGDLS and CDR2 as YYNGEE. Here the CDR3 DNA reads TGTGCCAGCAGCGTGGGGAGGGGCGGTGGCTACACCTTC. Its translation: CASSVGRGGGYTF. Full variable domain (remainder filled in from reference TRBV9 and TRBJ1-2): DSGVTQTPKHLITATGQRVTLRCSPRSGDLSVYWYQQSLDQGLQFLIQYYNGEERAKGNILERFSAQQFPDLHSELNLSSLELGDSALYFCASSVGRGGGYTFGSGTRLTVV.

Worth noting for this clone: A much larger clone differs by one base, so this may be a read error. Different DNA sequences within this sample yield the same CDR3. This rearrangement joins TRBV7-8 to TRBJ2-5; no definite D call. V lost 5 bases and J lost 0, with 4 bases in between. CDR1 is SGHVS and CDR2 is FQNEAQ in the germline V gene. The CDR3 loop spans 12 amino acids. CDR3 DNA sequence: TGTGCCAGCAGCCGGGACCAAGAGACCCAGTACTTC. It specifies CASSRDQETQYF.

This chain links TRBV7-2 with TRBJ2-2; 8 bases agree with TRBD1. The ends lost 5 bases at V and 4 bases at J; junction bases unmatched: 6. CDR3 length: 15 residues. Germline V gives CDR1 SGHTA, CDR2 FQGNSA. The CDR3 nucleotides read TGTGCCAGCAGCCCATGGACAGGGAGCACCGGGGAGCTGTTTTTT. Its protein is CASSPWTGSTGELFF.

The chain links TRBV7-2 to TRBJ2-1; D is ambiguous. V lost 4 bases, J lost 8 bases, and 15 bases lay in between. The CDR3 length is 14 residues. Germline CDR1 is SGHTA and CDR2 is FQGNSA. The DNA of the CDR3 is TGTGCCAGCAGCTCATTACTTCGGGTGGATGAGCAGTTCTTC. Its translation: CASSSLLRVDEQFF.

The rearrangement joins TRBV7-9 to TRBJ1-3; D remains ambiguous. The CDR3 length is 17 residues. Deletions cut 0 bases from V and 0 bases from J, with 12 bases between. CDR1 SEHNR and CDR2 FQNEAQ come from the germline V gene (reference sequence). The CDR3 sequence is CASSLAFQPSSGNTIYF. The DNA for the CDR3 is TGTGCCAGCAGCTTAGCGTTTCAGCCAAGCTCTGGAAACACCATATATTTT.